This is a list of T cell receptor beta chains from one sample in a study of cytomegalovirus exposure and HLA in healthy donors. Clones were read by immunoSEQ multiplex PCR, and TCRdb kept only the in-frame ones, dropping some. The sample consists of around 150,000 clones, approximately 86% of them appearing once. The sample taken for sequencing was PBMCs. Every receptor here comes from a young woman in good health and CMV-seronegative. Both conserved end residues are part of each CDR3.

TRBV6-5	16	TRBJ1-6	CASSYQAGQVASPLHF
TRBV6-4	12	TRBJ2-3	CASAASGGTQYF
TRBV2	14	TRBJ1-4	CASSVGRMSEKLFF
TRBV6-7	17	TRBJ2-2	CASSPSTSGRQGGELFF
TRBV27	15	TRBJ1-6	CASSFSTGSNSPLHF
TRBV6-5	14	TRBJ2-5	CASSYSNRVKTQYF
TRBV7-2	16	TRBJ2-7	CASSFDRDRVIYEQYF
TRBV2	15	TRBJ2-7	CASRGLAEIRNEQYF
TRBV5-1	16	TRBJ2-5	CASSPGGRGGQETQYF
TRBV7-8	16	TRBJ1-2	CASSLTTRGLNYGYTF
TRBV18	18	TRBJ1-3	CASSPTPQGSSSGNTIYF
TRBV5-4	14	TRBJ2-7	CASTLAGTGDEQYF
TRBV9	13	TRBJ2-7	CASSASGGYEQYF
TRBV2	13	TRBJ2-2	CASTAQNTGELFF
TRBV6-6	12	TRBJ2-3	CASSTNADTQYF
TRBV19	19	TRBJ1-1	CATLGTGVGASSMNTEAFF
TRBV27	12	TRBJ2-7	CASSRNSYEQYF
TRBV5-4	16	TRBJ2-1	CASSFPGQGHLNEQFF
TRBV6-4	14	TRBJ2-2	CASILAEATGELFF
TRBV18	15	TRBJ1-1	CASSLGLLGNTEAFF
TRBV14	15	TRBJ2-1	CASSQTSGTYNEQFF
TRBV6-5	16	TRBJ1-1	CASSYHDRGPNTEAFF